The present T cell receptor (beta chain) was sequenced within a study of PD-L1 blockade in urothelial cancer. Study-wide background: The year 2014 saw patients start atezolizumab, 1,200 mg intravenously every 3 weeks. Blood gave a median approximately 130,000 T cells. Study-level results: At 3 weeks on treatment, tumor-associated clones expanded more with durable benefit.

Every patient provided from 1 to 8 samples, collected pretreatment and on-treatment. J gave up 1 base and V 5 bases, and 6 bases lay outside the gene matches. The CDR3 spans 15 residues. Germline CDR1 reads SGHAT; CDR2 reads FQDESV (reference sequence). About this clone itself: Its antigen is currently unknown.

Some clones are missing from TCRdb's copy, which holds only in-frame ones; the method was immunoSEQ multiplex PCR. This table holds approximately 46,000 clones, approximately 77% found once. The rearrangement uses TRBV11-1 and TRBJ2-7, with 9 bases lining up with TRBD1. Material: PBMCs, obtained around atezolizumab (anti-PD-L1) treatment. This TCR was sampled from a man aged 65-85 years with urothelial cancer. The CDR3 spells CASSPRDRASYEQYF. CDR3 sequence (DNA): TGTGCCAGCAGCCCCCGGGACAGGGCATCCTACGAGCAGTACTTC. The variable domain in full, with the rest retrieved from reference TRBV11-1 and TRBJ2-7, is EAEVAQSPRYKITEKSQAVAFWCDPISGHATLYWYRQILGQGPELLVQFQDESVVDDSQLPKDRFSAERLKGVDSTLKIQPAELGDSAMYLCASSPRDRASYEQYFGPGTRLTVT.